This T cell receptor (beta chain) appears in the sequencing data of a study of CD8 T cells in Susac syndrome. A quantity of roughly 0.5 to 1 ug RNA underwent reverse transcription using random hexamers. TCRdb analysed the immunoSEQ multiplex PCR reads with MiXCR anew, one entry per CDR3 protein. Among roughly 110,000 distinct CDR3 sequences listed, 80% to 95% were seen once. Germline CDR1 and CDR2: MNHEY and SMNVEV (reference sequence). The CDR3 is 16 residues long. With V trimmed by 4 bases and J by 3 bases, 7 bases remained unmatched. Negative magnetic isolation gave CD8+ and CD4+ cells; FACS enriched CD8+ TEMRA.

Sequenced sample: CD8+ T cells from PBMCs. The chain has TRBV27 and TRBJ1-5; 9 positions agree with TRBD1. The TCR sequence derives from a human donor in good health. The CDR3 is CASSSTTGGVNQPQHF. CDR3 DNA: TGTGCCAGCAGTTCGACAACAGGGGGCGTCAATCAGCCCCAGCATTTT.